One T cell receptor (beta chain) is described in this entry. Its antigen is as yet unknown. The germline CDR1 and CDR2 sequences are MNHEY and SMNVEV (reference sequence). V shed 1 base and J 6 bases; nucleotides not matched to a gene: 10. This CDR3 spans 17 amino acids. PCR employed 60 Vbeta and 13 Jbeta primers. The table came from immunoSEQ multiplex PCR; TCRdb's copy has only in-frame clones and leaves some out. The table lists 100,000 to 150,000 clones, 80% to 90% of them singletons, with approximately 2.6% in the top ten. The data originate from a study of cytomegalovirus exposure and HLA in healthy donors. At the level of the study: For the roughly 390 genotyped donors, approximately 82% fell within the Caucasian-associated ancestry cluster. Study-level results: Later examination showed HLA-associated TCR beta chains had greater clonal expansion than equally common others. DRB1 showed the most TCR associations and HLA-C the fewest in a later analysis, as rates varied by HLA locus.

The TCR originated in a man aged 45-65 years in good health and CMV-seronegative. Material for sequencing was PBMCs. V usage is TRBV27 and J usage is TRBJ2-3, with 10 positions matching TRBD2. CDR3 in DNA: TGTGCCAGCAGTTTATTTGGTACTAGCGGGGCCCCGGATACGCAGTATTTT. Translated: CASSLFGTSGAPDTQYF.